The source of this T cell receptor beta chain is a study of cytomegalovirus exposure and HLA in healthy donors. Study-level findings and limits: Published work reported that the classifier diagnosed cytomegalovirus status with high specificity and sensitivity.

This CDR3 comprises 17 residues. V lost 4 bases to trimming and J lost 1 base; unmatched junction nucleotides: 11. Germline V gene data show CDR1 as SGHDN and CDR2 as FVKESK. As for this clone: The target antigen is unknown.

It was with 60 Vbeta and 13 Jbeta primers that the PCR ran. How the authors handled the data: Unique TCR beta chains numbered roughly 84 million in a later analysis, with about 11 million shared. Data came from immunoSEQ multiplex PCR; TCRdb stores just in-frame clones and leaves some out. From that table come the V and J calls and clone size; the DNA was used to work out D and trimming. The table shows over 95,000 clones, with about 68% occurring only once. The sequenced sample was PBMCs. This TCR was sampled from a woman aged 40 to 50 in good health and CMV-seropositive. The chain couples TRBV14 to TRBJ2-3, with 7 bases fitting TRBD1. The chain's CDR3 is CASSLFYGTVGTDTQYF. CDR3 nucleotides: TGTGCCAGCAGCCTCTTTTACGGGACAGTCGGCACAGATACGCAGTATTTT.